A single sample gave rise to the 30 T cell receptor beta chains below, sequenced in a study of shared clonotypes between healthy human individuals. Only in-frame clones appear in the TCRdb table, and some are missing; sequencing was by immunoSEQ multiplex PCR. The data show roughly 1,100,000 clones, with 60% to 80% seen just once and 1.5% held by the top ten. The specimen was memory CD4+ T cells sorted from blood. Described subset: CD45RA-negative fraction. These receptors all stem from a man aged 18 to 30 in good health.

Here the CDR3 reads CASRYGGTGTNTGELFF. The CDR3 coding sequence is TGCGCCAGCCGGTACGGCGGAACAGGAACGAACACCGGGGAGCTGTTTTTT. This rearrangement joins TRBV5-1 to TRBJ2-2; D may be TRBD1 (5 bases). This CDR3 contains 17 residues. The germline V gene has CDR1 SGHRS and CDR2 YFSETQ. The V and J ends lost 7 bases and 0 bases respectively, with 19 bases between them.

The CDR3 is CASSYGAGITGELFF. The CDR3 nucleotides read TGTGCCAGCAGTTACGGGGCAGGGATCACCGGGGAGCTGTTTTTT. This chain links TRBV6-5 with TRBJ2-2; D is perhaps TRBD1 (5 bases). This CDR3 has 15 residues. V dropped 2 bases and J dropped 4 bases, with 11 bases sitting between them. Germline CDR1 is MNHEY and CDR2 is SVGAGI.

The chain recombines TRBV28 with TRBJ1-6; no clear D. The CDR3 runs 14 residues. Germline V CDR1 and CDR2: MDHEN, SYDVKM. Trimming took 3 bases from V and 10 from J, leaving 13 bases between them. DNA of the CDR3: TGTGCCAGCAGTTTCCCGGGAGTAGTATCACCCCTCCACTTT. Encoded protein: CASSFPGVVSPLHF.

The rearrangement joins TRBV4-1 to TRBJ2-7; no reliable D call. The V end lost 0 bases, the J end lost 0 bases, and 9 bases lay between the germline ends. Germline V gives CDR1 MGHRA, CDR2 YSYEKL. This CDR3 has 15 amino acids. The CDR3 bases are TGCGCCAGCAGCCAAGAAGTCGCAGCCTCCTACGAGCAGTACTTC. Protein sequence: CASSQEVAASYEQYF.

This sequence joins TRBV14 and TRBJ2-5, with 8 bases identical to TRBD2. The V gene end was trimmed by 4 bases and the J gene end by 2 bases; junction bases not matched to a gene: 9. The CDR3 totals 16 residues. The germline V gene encodes CDR1 SGHDN and CDR2 FVKESK. In DNA form, the CDR3 reads TGTGCCAGCAGCCCAACCGGGGGGGCCACTCAAGAGACCCAGTACTTC. This codes for CASSPTGGATQETQYF. Based on the CDR3 plus reference TRBV14 and TRBJ2-5, the full variable domain is EAGVTQFPSHSVIEKGQTVTLRCDPISGHDNLYWYRRVMGKEIKFLLHFVKESKQDESGMPNNRFLAERTGGTYSTLKVQPAELEDSGVYFCASSPTGGATQETQYFGPGTRLLVL.

This chain joins TRBV28 and TRBJ1-2, with 11 bases that match TRBD1. J was trimmed by 9 bases and V by 5 bases; bases with no gene match: 5. The CDR3 sequence is 13 residues long. CDR1 is MDHEN, CDR2 SYDVKM, per germline. The CDR3 reads CASSTGQGASYTF. DNA of the CDR3: TGTGCCAGCAGTACAGGACAGGGGGCAAGCTACACCTTC.

The V gene is TRBV5-4, the J gene TRBJ2-7; D is unresolved. Trimming removed 0 bases from V and 6 bases from J, with 7 bases in between. The CDR3 consists of 12 residues. In germline, CDR1 is SGHNT, CDR2 YYREEE (reference sequence). The CDR3, as DNA: TGTGCCAGCAGCTTGGTAACGCGCGAGCAGTACTTC. As protein: CASSLVTREQYF.

The chain recombines TRBV27 with TRBJ2-1; TRBD1 might be the D (8 bases). In germline, CDR1 is MNHEY, CDR2 SMNVEV (reference sequence). The CDR3 has 15 residues. V lost 8 bases and J lost 4, with 18 bases in between. The CDR3 nucleotides are TGTGCCAGCGGGAGGGGACAGGTGATGTACAATGAGCAGTTCTTC. This encodes CASGRGQVMYNEQFF.

The rearrangement joins TRBV5-4 to TRBJ1-1, with 7 bases fitting TRBD1. The V gene end was trimmed by 3 bases and the J gene end by 0 bases; junction bases not matched to a gene: 5. Germline loops: CDR1 SGHNT, CDR2 YYREEE (reference sequence). The CDR3 length is 15 residues. CDR3 bases: TGTGCCAGCAGCTCTGGGGACAGTATGAACACTGAAGCTTTCTTT. Translation: CASSSGDSMNTEAFF.

This clone showed up just once. One end of the junction varies from germline; a read error may be responsible. The chain carries TRBV9 and TRBJ2-1; D might be TRBD2 (5 bases). The CDR3 sequence is 14 residues long. The germline V gene encodes CDR1 SGDLS and CDR2 YYNGEE. CDR3 in DNA: TGTGCCAGCAACGTATTACTAGAGGGCAATGAGCAGTTCTTC. It translates to CASNVLLEGNEQFF. Combining the CDR3 with reference TRBV9 and TRBJ2-1 gives the whole variable domain DSGVTQTPKHLITATGQRVTLRCSPRSGDLSVYWYQQSLDQGLQFLIQYYNGEERAKGNILERFSAQQFPDLHSELNLSSLELGDSALYFCASNVLLEGNEQFFGPGTRLTVL.

This clone was detected only once. The chain links TRBV28 to TRBJ2-1; unclear D gene. The CDR3 extends over 11 amino acids. CDR1 and CDR2 from the germline V gene are MDHEN and SYDVKM. The V end was cut by 3 bases, the J end by 9 bases, with 6 bases between. CDR3 nucleotides: TGTGCCAGCAGTTTCGAGTTTGAGCAGTTCTTC. This codes for CASSFEFEQFF.

The V gene is TRBV6-1, the J gene TRBJ2-7; D call uncertain. The length of the CDR3 is 10 residues. Germline values: CDR1 MNHNS, CDR2 SASEGT. With 7 bases removed from V and 10 bases from J, the gap between germline ends came to 11 bases. CDR3 region: CASKWEVQYF. The CDR3 coding sequence is TGTGCCAGCAAGTGGGAAGTTCAGTACTTC.

The V call is TRBV5-5, the J call TRBJ1-5; D possibly corresponds to TRBD1 (5 bases). Trimming removed 3 bases from V and 4 bases from J, with 11 bases in between. CDR3 length equals 14 residues. The V gene's germline CDR1 is SGHKS and CDR2 YYEKEE (reference sequence). CDR3 coding DNA: TGTGCCAGCAGCTCCGCCCAGGGTAATCAGCCCCAGCATTTT. Amino acid sequence: CASSSAQGNQPQHF.

The J gene is TRBJ2-5, the V gene TRBV28, with 8 bases lining up with TRBD2. There are 13 residues in the CDR3. Trimming at V came to 7 bases and at J to 3 bases, leaving 4 bases not matched to a gene. CDR1 MDHEN and CDR2 SYDVKM come from the germline V gene. This CDR3 is CASTTSAKETQYF. For the CDR3, the DNA is TGTGCCAGCACGACTAGCGCCAAAGAGACCCAGTACTTC. The full variable domain, its missing parts supplied by reference TRBV28 and TRBJ2-5, is DVKVTQSSRYLVKRTGEKVFLECVQDMDHENMFWYRQDPGLGLRLIYFSYDVKMKEKGDIPEGYSVSREKKERFSLILESASTNQTSMYLCASTTSAKETQYFGPGTRLLVL.

This rearrangement joins TRBV5-4 to TRBJ2-2; 10 bases are a match to TRBD1. The CDR3 length is 16 residues. Germline CDR1 and CDR2: SGHNT and YYREEE (reference sequence). Losses at the gene ends were 5 bases for V and 5 bases for J; bases not matched to a gene: 9. The CDR3 DNA is TGTGCCAGCAGTCCTTCGGGGGGACAGGGGACCGGGGAGCTGTTTTTT. Translation gives CASSPSGGQGTGELFF.

This clone was recorded many times. V and J are TRBV7-9 and TRBJ2-2, with 8 bases that match TRBD1. CDR3 length: 15 residues. Per the germline V gene, CDR1 is SEHNR and CDR2 is FQNEAQ (reference sequence). The J segment lost 1 base and the V segment lost 4 bases, leaving 2 bases of the junction unmatched. The CDR3 protein is CASSSTGVNTGELFF. CDR3 DNA: TGTGCCAGCAGCTCGACAGGGGTGAACACCGGGGAGCTGTTTTTT.

DNA of the CDR3: TGTGCCAGCAGCCGAGAAACCGGGACTAGCGGCGAGCAGTACTTC. Translation gives CASSRETGTSGEQYF. V is TRBV4-2 and J is TRBJ2-7, with TRBD2 matching 11 bases. The length of the CDR3 is 15 residues. Per germline, CDR1 LGHNA and CDR2 YNFKEQ. Germline trimming cut 4 bases from V and 6 bases from J; bases unmatched to any gene: 8.

This clone was seen a handful of times. V is TRBV28 and J is TRBJ2-7, with unresolved D. The CDR3 runs to 15 residues. The germline V gene encodes CDR1 MDHEN and CDR2 SYDVKM. The V end lost 1 base, the J end lost 2 bases, and 12 bases lay between the germline ends. For the CDR3, the DNA is TGTGCCAGCAGTTTATCTTTGGGGATTCCCTACGAGCAGTACTTC. Translated: CASSLSLGIPYEQYF.

Regarding this clone: A single base is all that separates this from a far larger clone, so a read error is likely. V gene TRBV11-3 combines with J gene TRBJ1-1; 8 nucleotides agree with TRBD1. The CDR3 contains 13 residues. The germline V gene has CDR1 SGHNT and CDR2 YENEEA. The V segment lost 5 bases and the J segment 5 bases; nucleotides outside the gene matches: 4. As DNA, the CDR3 is TGTGCCAGCAGCCGACAGGGGTGGACTGAAGCTTTCTTT. Its protein is CASSRQGWTEAFF.

The genes are TRBV2 and TRBJ2-1, with TRBD2 matching over 7 bases. The J segment lost 2 bases and the V segment lost 6 bases, leaving 10 bases of the junction unmatched. CDR3 length: 16 residues. The germline V gene has CDR1 SNHLY and CDR2 FYNNEI. The CDR3, as DNA: TGTGCCAGCAGGGAAACCCCAAGCGGGGCCTACAATGAGCAGTTCTTC. Amino acids: CASRETPSGAYNEQFF.

This chain connects TRBV2 to TRBJ2-1; maybe TRBD2 (6 bases). The germline V gene encodes CDR1 SNHLY and CDR2 FYNNEI. V lost 7 bases to trimming and J lost 12 bases, with 16 bases between them. This CDR3 spans 12 amino acids. In DNA form, the CDR3 reads TGTGCCAGCAAAGAACTAGCACCCGGGCAGTTCTTC. Translation: CASKELAPGQFF.

The chain couples TRBV30 to TRBJ1-6, with D possibly being TRBD1 (6 bases). From germline, CDR1 is GTSNPN and CDR2 SVGIG (reference sequence). Trimming pared 5 bases from V and 7 bases from J, leaving 18 bases between. The CDR3 loop spans 15 amino acids. The CDR3 loop is CAWETRGFRNSPLHF. CDR3 DNA sequence: TGTGCCTGGGAAACCAGGGGCTTTCGGAATTCACCCCTCCACTTT.

The V gene is TRBV6-1, the J gene TRBJ2-5; D unresolved. V gave up 4 bases and J gave up 5 bases, with 5 bases separating them. Germline V gives CDR1 MNHNS, CDR2 SASEGT. CDR3 length: 11 amino acids. CDR3 region: CASSARETQYF. In DNA, the CDR3 is TGTGCCAGCAGTGCCAGGGAGACCCAGTACTTC.

As regards this clone: Other DNA sequences within the sample encode an identical CDR3. The chain recombines TRBV9 with TRBJ2-3, with D hard to call. The length of the CDR3 is 13 residues. Germline loops: CDR1 SGDLS, CDR2 YYNGEE. Trimming cost V 0 bases and J 6 bases, with 8 bases left between them. CDR3 DNA: TGTGCCAGCAGCGTAGATGGCCGGGATACGCAGTATTTT. It encodes CASSVDGRDTQYF.

V and J are TRBV28 and TRBJ1-6; maybe TRBD1 (5 bases). Germline CDR1 and CDR2: MDHEN and SYDVKM. Between the trimmed V and J ends, which lost 7 bases and 9 bases, there was a span of 19 bases. CDR3 length equals 15 residues. CDR3 loop: CASTPSEGPSSPLHF. In DNA form, the CDR3 reads TGTGCCAGCACCCCATCAGAGGGGCCCAGTTCACCCCTCCACTTT.

The sample holds many counts of this clone. Other DNA variants within this sample encode the same CDR3. V gene TRBV6-1 combines with J gene TRBJ1-2; 8 bases fit TRBD1. Germline V CDR1 and CDR2: MNHNS, SASEGT. The CDR3 is 14 amino acids. V dropped 2 bases and J dropped 4; count of bases not matched to a gene: 3. The CDR3 DNA follows: TGTGCCAGCAGTGAAAGGACAGGGCCCTATGGCTACACCTTC. Protein product: CASSERTGPYGYTF.

This clone was seen a single time. Other DNA sequences of this sample code for an identical CDR3. The V gene is TRBV5-1, the J gene TRBJ2-7; either TRBD1 or TRBD2 may fit D (6 bases each). CDR1 is SGHRS and CDR2 is YFSETQ in the germline V gene. The CDR3 has 15 residues. The germline V and J ends were trimmed by 1 base and 3 bases, with 14 bases remaining between them. In DNA form, the CDR3 reads TGCGCCAGCAGCTTGCGCGGAGGGGGAATCTACGAGCAGTACTTC. This sequence encodes CASSLRGGGIYEQYF.

V gene TRBV5-6 combines with J gene TRBJ2-2; D gene uncertain. CDR1 SGHDT and CDR2 YYEEEE come from the germline V gene. V lost 2 bases, J lost 4 bases, and 15 bases lay in between. The CDR3 has 16 residues. CDR3 nucleotides: TGTGCCAGCAGCTTTTACCAGGCCCTCTTCACCGGGGAGCTGTTTTTT. Its protein is CASSFYQALFTGELFF.

This clone showed up just a few times. V is TRBV2 and J is TRBJ1-2; D unclear. V was cut by 5 bases and J by 2 bases, with 9 bases left in between. The length of the CDR3 is 13 residues. The germline CDR1 and CDR2 sequences are SNHLY and FYNNEI. The CDR3 here is CASSLGTNYGYTF. The DNA for the CDR3 is TGTGCCAGCAGTCTCGGAACCAACTATGGCTACACCTTC.

To note about this clone: Other DNA sequences in this specimen translate into the identical CDR3. This chain uses TRBV10-3 with TRBJ2-5; 9 bases are shared with TRBD1. Germline lookup yields CDR1 ENHRY and CDR2 SYGVKD. The CDR3 has 12 amino acids. Trimming removed 6 bases from V and 4 bases from J; junction bases left unmatched: 0. In DNA form, the CDR3 reads TGTGCCATCAGGGACAGGGGAGAGACCCAGTACTTC. Translating gives CAIRDRGETQYF.